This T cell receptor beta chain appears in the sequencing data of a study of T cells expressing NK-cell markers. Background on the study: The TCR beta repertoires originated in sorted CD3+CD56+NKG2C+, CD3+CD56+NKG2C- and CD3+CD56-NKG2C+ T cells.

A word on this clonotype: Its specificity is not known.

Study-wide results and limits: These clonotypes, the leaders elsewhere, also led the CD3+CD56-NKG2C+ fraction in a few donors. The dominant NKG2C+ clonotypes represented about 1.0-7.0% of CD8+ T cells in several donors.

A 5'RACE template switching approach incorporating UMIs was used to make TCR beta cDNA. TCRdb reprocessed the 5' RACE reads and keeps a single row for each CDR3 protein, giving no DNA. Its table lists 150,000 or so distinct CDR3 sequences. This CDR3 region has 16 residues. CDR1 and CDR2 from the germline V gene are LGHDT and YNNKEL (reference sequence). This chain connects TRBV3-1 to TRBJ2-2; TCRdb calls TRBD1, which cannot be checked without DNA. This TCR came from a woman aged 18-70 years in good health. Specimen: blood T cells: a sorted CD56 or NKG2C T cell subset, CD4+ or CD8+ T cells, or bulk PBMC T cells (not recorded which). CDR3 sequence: CASSLQGAVRTGELFF. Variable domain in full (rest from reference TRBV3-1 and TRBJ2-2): DTAVSQTPKYLVTQMGNDKSIKCEQNLGHDTMYWYKQDSKKFLKIMFSYNNKELIINETVPNRFSPKSPDKAHLNLHINSLELGDSAVYFCASSLQGAVRTGELFFGEGSRLTVL.